This is a list of T cell receptor beta chains from one sample in a study of identifying expanded T cells in peripheral blood. The assay was immunoSEQ multiplex PCR, and TCRdb's table has in-frame clones only and misses some. The sample gives 50,000 to 75,000 clones, about 87% of which show up once; around 4.7% is in the top ten. Sequencing was performed on blood. Receptors originate from a person aged 18-70 years in good health. Each CDR3 is given without its conserved first and last residue.

TRBV6-1	TRBJ1-5	ASSLRGVSNQPQH
TRBV7-9	TRBJ2-1	ASRPGSSYNEQF
TRBV9	TRBJ1-4	ASSVSGGGTNEKLF
TRBV5-1	TRBJ2-6	ASSPGQGDANVLT
TRBV5-1	TRBJ2-3	ASSGTSGITDTQY
TRBV7-9	TRBJ2-3	ASSVRSTHGDTQY
TRBV6-4	TRBJ2-2	ASSVEGAGTGELF
TRBV9	TRBJ2-3	ASSASTDTQY
TRBV6-5	TRBJ2-2	ASSYSQRGGIGELF
TRBV4-2	TRBJ2-1	ATGTSGGANEQF
TRBV20-1	TRBJ1-2	SATGNYGYT
TRBV9	TRBJ2-3	ASSTGVDTQY
TRBV5-1	TRBJ2-7	ASSLGQSYEQY
TRBV21-1	TRBJ2-3	ASSNFTGRGASDTQY